The next 10 T cell receptor beta chains were all read from a single sample in a study of Graves' ophthalmopathy and Graves' hyperthyroidism. TCR beta CDR3 amplification used RNA transcripts. In the first round, RT-PCR was carried out with HTBI primers, and a multiplex PCR formed the second round. TCRdb ran MiXCR on the multiplex PCR reads and lists one entry per CDR3 protein. The sample has about half a million distinct CDR3 sequences, approximately 15% seen once. Sequencing was done on a sample of blood. All receptors come from a woman between 25 and 40 years old with Graves' ophthalmopathy.

This clonotype came up a few times. The chain couples TRBV30 to TRBJ2-5; tentative D call: TRBD1 (5 bases). The CDR3 loop spans 12 amino acids. Trimming pared 2 bases from V and 4 bases from J, leaving 8 bases between. The V gene's germline CDR1 is GTSNPN and CDR2 SVGIG (reference sequence). CDR3 coding DNA: TGTGCCTGGAGTCTTACAGGAGAGACCCAGTACTTC. Its protein is CAWSLTGETQYF.

This clonotype has at least ten counts. V is TRBV20-1 and J is TRBJ1-5; 10 bases align to TRBD1. Germline CDR1 reads DFQATT; CDR2 reads SNEGSKA (reference sequence). V dropped 4 bases and J dropped 3; count of bases not matched to a gene: 6. The CDR3 covers 15 residues. In DNA form, the CDR3 reads TGCAGTGCTATTCCGGGACAGGGGTTCAATCAGCCCCAGCATTTT. It codes for CSAIPGQGFNQPQHF.

At least ten counts were recorded for this clonotype. J is TRBJ1-1 and V is TRBV28, with D possibly matching TRBD1 (5 bases). Germline V gene sequence: CDR1 MDHEN, CDR2 SYDVKM. The length of the CDR3 is 15 residues. The V end lost 5 bases, the J end lost 0 bases, and 13 bases lay between the germline ends. CDR3 in DNA: TGTGCCAGCAGTCTTATACAGGAATTGAACACTGAAGCTTTCTTT. The encoded protein is CASSLIQELNTEAFF.

At least ten counts were recorded for this clonotype. The chain couples TRBV2 to TRBJ2-4, with D possibly TRBD1 on 6 matching bases. The CDR3 has 14 residues. The V and J ends lost 7 bases and 8 bases respectively, with 18 bases between them. Germline CDR1 SNHLY, CDR2 FYNNEI. CDR3 amino acids: CASNLFGGADIQYF. The CDR3 DNA reads as TGTGCCAGCAACCTTTTTGGGGGCGCGGACATTCAGTACTTC.

This sequence joins TRBV14 and TRBJ2-5; TRBD1 agrees at 7 bases. The germline CDR1 and CDR2 sequences are SGHDN and FVKESK. The CDR3 runs to 16 residues. Losses at the gene ends were 5 bases for V and 5 bases for J; bases not matched to a gene: 14. CDR3 protein: CASSTGQALYLETQYF. The CDR3 DNA reads TGTGCCAGCAGCACAGGACAGGCGCTCTATCTGGAGACCCAGTACTTC.

This clonotype was seen repeatedly, ten times or more. This sequence joins TRBV6-4 and TRBJ2-2, with 8 bases matching TRBD1. CDR1 is MRHNA, CDR2 SNTAGT, per germline. J gave up 3 bases and V 9 bases, and 6 bases lay outside the gene matches. The CDR3 contains 14 residues. The CDR3 protein is CASSETGDTGELFF. The DNA for the CDR3 is TGTGCCAGTAGCGAGACAGGGGACACCGGGGAGCTGTTTTTT.

This clonotype was observed at least ten times. The chain uses TRBV7-9 and TRBJ2-2; D not resolved. Germline V CDR1 and CDR2: SEHNR, FQNEAQ (reference sequence). Trimming left V 5 bases short and J 13 bases short, with 11 bases between. The CDR3 is 11 residues long. This CDR3 reads CASSPKLALFF. CDR3 coding DNA: TGTGCCAGCAGCCCAAAGTTGGCGCTGTTTTTT. The complete variable domain, with remaining parts taken from reference TRBV7-9 and TRBJ2-2, reads DTGVSQNPRHKITKRGQNVTFRCDPISEHNRLYWYRQTLGQGPEFLTYFQNEAQLEKSRLLSDRFSAERPKGSFSTLEIQRTEQGDSAMYLCASSPKLALFFGEGSRLTVL.

This clonotype was seen at least ten times. This chain joins TRBV28 and TRBJ1-5; D uncertain. Germline V gene lookup returns CDR1 MDHEN and CDR2 SYDVKM. The germline V and J ends were trimmed by 7 bases and 7 bases, with 17 bases remaining between them. This CDR3 has 14 residues. DNA of the CDR3: TGTGCCAGCACAAACTTGAGGGTACAACAGCCCCAGCATTTT. Its translation is CASTNLRVQQPQHF.

This clonotype was observed many times. The chain is built from TRBV2 and TRBJ1-2; D remains ambiguous. The V gene's germline CDR1 is SNHLY and CDR2 FYNNEI. The CDR3 loop spans 11 amino acids. V lost 3 bases to trimming and J lost 10 bases, with 9 bases between them. The CDR3 region has the DNA TGTGCCAGCAGTGACAGATATCTCTACACCTTC. The encoded protein is CASSDRYLYTF.

This clonotype was picked up a small number of times. This chain joins TRBV12-3 or TRBV12-4 and TRBJ2-3; D may match TRBD1 or TRBD2 (5 bases each). The CDR3 extends over 17 amino acids. V gave up 5 bases and J gave up 2 bases, with 20 bases separating them. The CDR3 coding sequence is TGTGCCAGCAGTGCCCCGGGAACAGGCTCCCACACAGATACGCAGTATTTT. This sequence encodes CASSAPGTGSHTDTQYF.